This T cell receptor beta chain was retrieved from a study of blood T cell repertoires in COVID-19. The CDR3 spans 14 residues. Trimming took 4 bases from V and 4 from J; bases not matched to a gene: 4. The V gene's germline CDR1 is LNHDA and CDR2 SQIVND (reference sequence). Authors' processing steps: The assay estimated nucleated cells by amplifying reference gene primers. Some clones are missing from TCRdb's copy, which holds only in-frame ones; the method was immunoSEQ multiplex PCR. Clonal size and the V and J genes are those of that table, whereas D and trimming came from the DNA. Of 200,000 to 250,000 clones listed, more than 75% are singletons.

The V gene is TRBV19, the J gene TRBJ1-5; TRBD1 agrees at 7 bases. The sequencing sample was made of peripheral blood. The source is a human donor in a cohort sampled during active COVID-19. The CDR3, as DNA: TGTGCCAGTAGTAGGGACAGTCGGAATCAGCCCCAGCATTTT. Protein product: CASSRDSRNQPQHF.